This T cell receptor (beta chain) appears in the sequencing data of a study of radiation and T cells in renal cell carcinoma. Study in general: Nephrectomy followed 15 Gy stereotactic body radiation by 4 weeks.

The repertoire was sequenced with immunoSEQ multiplex PCR; TCRdb's copy has only in-frame clones and lacks some. The sample has about 49,000 clones; approximately 83% are singletons. This clone appeared a single time. Its antigen remains unidentified. Indicated time point: baseline pretreatment blood. The treatment is: 15 Gy SBRT to primary tumor, nephrectomy 4 weeks later. The patient's renal cell carcinoma had clear cell pathology. Study results and caveats: In blood, top tumor clones expanded by 2 weeks, shrinking by 4.

The source is a woman in her 70s with renal cell carcinoma. Material: blood, obtained from a patient whose treatment included radiotherapy and nephrectomy.

In DNA, the CDR3 is TGTGCCAGCAGCCCCTGTTGCGAGCAGTACTTC. Amino acids: CASSPCCEQYF. J is TRBJ2-7 and V is TRBV7-4; no definite D call. This CDR3 is 11 amino acids long. V lost 5 bases to trimming and J lost 6 bases, with 8 bases between them. Germline CDR1 SGHVT, CDR2 SQSDAQ.